The 18 T cell receptor beta chains below were found in one sample sequenced in a study of PD-1 blockade in classical Hodgkin lymphoma. Each patient relapsed following autologous stem cell transplantation, and prior brentuximab vedotin exposure differed. Clones were read by immunoSEQ multiplex PCR, and TCRdb kept only the in-frame ones, dropping some. The sample includes about 150,000 clones, 78% seen only once; the top ten take 9.2%. The source material was peripheral blood mononuclear cells (PBMCs), sampled before the second cycle of nivolumab. The receptors were sampled from a human donor with classical Hodgkin lymphoma.

The chain recombines TRBV7-9 with TRBJ2-7, with a weak D call TRBD1 (5 bases). V lost 5 bases, J lost 5 bases, and 16 bases lay in between. Germline values: CDR1 SEHNR, CDR2 FQNEAQ (reference sequence). CDR3 size: 14 residues. For the CDR3, the DNA is TGTGCCAGCAGCCTCCAGGGTCTTCGACACGAGCAGTACTTC. It translates to CASSLQGLRHEQYF.

This chain joins TRBV7-2 and TRBJ2-3; the D is unclear. Germline V gene sequence: CDR1 SGHTA, CDR2 FQGNSA. With 0 bases removed from V and 1 base from J, the gap between germline ends came to 11 bases. The CDR3 sequence is 16 residues long. For the CDR3, the DNA is TGTGCCAGCAGCTTAGCGCCAGCGACCCGCACAGATACGCAGTATTTT. It is translated as CASSLAPATRTDTQYF.

The V and J genes are TRBV9 and TRBJ2-7; TRBD2 aligns across 7 bases. Germline CDR1 is SGDLS and CDR2 is YYNGEE. The trim removed 0 bases at V and 5 bases at J, leaving 8 bases unmatched. The CDR3 is made up of 15 amino acids. The CDR3 reads CASSVGAGAVHEQYF. The CDR3 DNA reads TGTGCCAGCAGCGTAGGGGCGGGAGCTGTCCACGAGCAGTACTTC.

The chain has TRBV4-1 and TRBJ2-1; the match to TRBD1 covers 11 bases. Germline V CDR1 and CDR2: MGHRA, YSYEKL. This CDR3 has 17 amino acids. Losses at the gene ends were 4 bases for V and 1 base for J; bases not matched to a gene: 6. The CDR3 DNA reads TGCGCCAGCAGCCCTTCGGGACAGGGGGATTCCTACAATGAGCAGTTCTTC. Its translation: CASSPSGQGDSYNEQFF.

This sequence joins TRBV28 and TRBJ1-3, with D unresolved. V was pared by 6 bases and J by 4 bases, with 7 bases between. The CDR3 sequence is 12 residues long. The germline V gene encodes CDR1 MDHEN and CDR2 SYDVKM. CDR3 sequence (DNA): TGTGCCAGCAGCCCTCCCGGAAACACCATATATTTT. Protein sequence: CASSPPGNTIYF.

The chain carries TRBV10-3 and TRBJ2-7; D not certain. The length of the CDR3 is 16 residues. Trimming cost V 0 bases and J 0 bases, with 12 bases left between them. Per the germline V gene, CDR1 is ENHRY and CDR2 is SYGVKD. The CDR3 DNA sequence: TGTGCCATCAGTGAGTCTATCACGGTTCGCTCCTACGAGCAGTACTTC. Its protein product is CAISESITVRSYEQYF.

V and J are TRBV29-1 and TRBJ2-1; D is unresolved. The germline V and J ends were trimmed by 7 bases and 0 bases, with 13 bases remaining between them. CDR3 length: 14 residues. CDR1 is SQVTM and CDR2 is ANQGSEA in the germline V gene. CDR3: CSGARSFSYNEQFF. As DNA, the CDR3 is TGCAGCGGGGCCAGGAGCTTCTCCTACAATGAGCAGTTCTTC.

With respect to this clone: This CDR3 is also generated by other DNA sequences in the sample. The chain is built from TRBV29-1 and TRBJ1-5; 7 bases align to TRBD1. CDR3 length: 12 residues. V gave up 7 bases and J gave up 2 bases; unmatched junction bases: 2. The V gene's germline CDR1 is SQVTM and CDR2 ANQGSEA. This CDR3 is CSAGQGNQPQHF. CDR3 DNA: TGCAGCGCCGGACAGGGCAATCAGCCCCAGCATTTT. Using reference TRBV29-1 and TRBJ1-5 for the parts outside the CDR3, the full variable domain is SAVISQKPSRDICQRGTSLTIQCQVDSQVTMMFWYRQQPGQSLTLIATANQGSEATYESGFVIDKFPISRPNLTFSTLTVSNMSPEDSSIYLCSAGQGNQPQHFGDGTRLSIL.

This clone was counted only a few times. The rearrangement joins TRBV7-2 to TRBJ1-5; 8 bases fit TRBD1. CDR1 and CDR2 (germline): SGHTA, FQGNSA. CDR3 length: 14 residues. Trimming cost V 5 bases and J 2 bases; bases outside gene matches: 2. The CDR3 nucleotides are TGTGCCAGCAGCGGACAGGGAGGCAATCAGCCCCAGCATTTT. Translated, it gives CASSGQGGNQPQHF.

Remarks on this clone: Other DNA variants within this sample encode the same CDR3. The gene calls are TRBV10-3 and TRBJ1-1; weak D call: TRBD1 (6 bases). The CDR3 runs 13 residues. Trimming shortened V by 6 bases and J by 1 base, and 9 bases separated the two germline ends. CDR1 and CDR2 from the germline V gene are ENHRY and SYGVKD. The DNA of the CDR3 is TGTGCCATCAGCGGACAGCCGAACACTGAAGCTTTCTTT. Translated, it gives CAISGQPNTEAFF.

The chain links TRBV28 to TRBJ2-3; D is uncertain. Trimming removed 5 bases at V and 2 bases at J, with 14 bases between. CDR1 is MDHEN, CDR2 SYDVKM, per germline. CDR3 size: 15 residues. The CDR3 DNA is TGTGCCAGCAGTCCCGGTCGCACAATCACAGATACGCAGTATTTT. Translation: CASSPGRTITDTQYF. The full variable domain, in which reference TRBV28 and TRBJ2-3 provide the parts outside the CDR3, is DVKVTQSSRYLVKRTGEKVFLECVQDMDHENMFWYRQDPGLGLRLIYFSYDVKMKEKGDIPEGYSVSREKKERFSLILESASTNQTSMYLCASSPGRTITDTQYFGPGTRLTVL.

This clone has a count of ten or more. CDR3 loop: CASSYGQEVYGYTF. The CDR3 nucleotides read TGTGCCAGCAGTTACGGACAGGAGGTCTATGGCTACACCTTC. The chain couples TRBV5-4 to TRBJ1-2, with 7 bases aligning to TRBD1. This CDR3 is built from 14 residues. V was pared by 5 bases and J by 4 bases, with 8 bases of the junction left unmatched. CDR1 SGHNT and CDR2 YYREEE come from the germline V gene (reference sequence).

This clone was found a few times. The chain employs TRBV18 and TRBJ1-1; the D is unclear. Germline assignment: CDR1 KGHSH and CDR2 LQKENI. The V gene lost 4 bases and the J gene lost 1 base, with 7 bases spanning the gap. The CDR3 runs 13 residues. The CDR3 is CASSRARNTEAFF. CDR3 nucleotide sequence: TGTGCCAGCTCACGGGCACGGAACACTGAAGCTTTCTTT.

The gene calls are TRBV27 and TRBJ2-7; a possible D gene is TRBD1 (5 bases). The CDR3 consists of 13 residues. The V end lost 6 bases, the J end lost 2 bases, and 11 bases lay between the germline ends. Germline CDR1 MNHEY, CDR2 SMNVEV (reference sequence). In DNA form, the CDR3 reads TGTGCCAGCAGCCGGACACGTACCTACGAGCAGTACTTC. Amino acid sequence: CASSRTRTYEQYF.

This clone was detected only a few times. The gene calls are TRBV5-1 and TRBJ1-3; D is unclear. Germline V gene sequence: CDR1 SGHRS, CDR2 YFSETQ. This CDR3 spans 12 amino acids. V lost 0 bases, J lost 4 bases, and 2 bases lay in between. As DNA, the CDR3 is TGCGCCAGCAGCTTGGACGGAAACACCATATATTTT. Protein: CASSLDGNTIYF.

Only a few counts were recorded for this clone. The chain combines TRBV2 with TRBJ1-4; D possibly corresponds to TRBD1 (6 bases). Trimming pared 5 bases from V and 6 bases from J, leaving 13 bases between. Germline-derived CDR1 and CDR2 are SNHLY and FYNNEI. The CDR3 sequence is 14 residues long. CDR3 coding DNA: TGTGCCAGCAGTCAACAGGGCTTGTATGAAAAACTGTTTTTT. It specifies CASSQQGLYEKLFF. The whole variable domain, remainder taken from reference TRBV2 and TRBJ1-4, is EPEVTQTPSHQVTQMGQEVILRCVPISNHLYFYWYRQILGQKVEFLVSFYNNEISEKSEIFDDQFSVERPDGSNFTLKIRSTKLEDSAMYFCASSQQGLYEKLFFGSGTQLSVL.

This clone occurred once. The rearrangement joins TRBV5-1 to TRBJ2-7; 10 bases are shared with TRBD2. The CDR3 covers 16 residues. Germline CDR1 and CDR2: SGHRS and YFSETQ. The trim removed 5 bases at V and 0 bases at J, leaving 8 bases unmatched. The CDR3, as DNA: TGCGCCAGCAGTATTATAGCGGGGGGAAGCTCCTACGAGCAGTACTTC. Amino acid sequence: CASSIIAGGSSYEQYF.

This clone occurred once. This chain links TRBV9 with TRBJ2-2; D may match TRBD1 or TRBD2 (5 bases each). Trimming cost V 4 bases and J 6 bases, with 25 bases left between them. Germline V gene lookup returns CDR1 SGDLS and CDR2 YYNGEE. The CDR3 runs to 18 residues. CDR3 loop: CASSSNPGPPADPGELFF. In DNA, the CDR3 is TGTGCCAGCAGCTCAAATCCGGGGCCCCCCGCCGACCCCGGGGAGCTGTTTTTT.